Listed below are T cell receptor beta chains from one sample, sequenced in a study of long-term antiretroviral therapy in people with HIV. This table comes from immunoSEQ multiplex PCR, and its TCRdb copy is limited to in-frame clones, with some not included. The sample comprises approximately 30,000 clones, roughly 80% of which are singletons, and approximately 2.9% rests with the top ten. This sample comprised unsorted PBMCs, obtained 1.9 years after starting antiretroviral therapy. All receptors derive from a man aged 18 to 29 with HIV. Both conserved end residues are part of each CDR3. Fields, in order: clone size, D gene, J gene, V gene, CDR3 protein. D genes are given only for firm matches. The size of a clone is reported for some rows only, either as once, few or many, or as a class for expanded clones.

few,.,TRBJ1-6,TRBV7-9,CASSYTGFNSPLHF
.,.,TRBJ1-6,TRBV4-1,CASSQGPISYNSPLHF
.,.,TRBJ1-1,TRBV4-2,CASSQDIQNSNTEAFF
.,TRBD1,TRBJ2-7,TRBV5-1,CASSLGQGVEQYF
.,.,TRBJ2-3,TRBV28,CASSLGVAGATDTQYF
.,.,TRBJ1-1,TRBV2,CATMSLTLNTEAFF
.,TRBD2,TRBJ2-1,TRBV11-2,CASSPTNSGGPGNEQFF
few,.,TRBJ2-3,TRBV27,CASRKGTSFVMDTQYF
.,.,TRBJ2-7,TRBV6-1,CASSEAGESYEQYF
.,TRBD1,TRBJ2-1,TRBV19,CASSMGQGAYNEQFF
.,.,TRBJ1-4,TRBV2,CASRGATNEKLFF
.,.,TRBJ1-2,TRBV5-1,CASSLGRVGGSYTF
few,TRBD1,TRBJ1-2,TRBV6-1,CASSEVDRVGGYTF
.,.,TRBJ1-1,TRBV5-4,CASSLEEGTEAFF
.,.,TRBJ1-1,TRBV11-2,CASSRGRTEAFF
once,.,TRBJ2-3,TRBV4-1,CASSQEHSLSTDTQYF
few,TRBD1,TRBJ1-1,TRBV19,CASSWTGGNTEAFF
.,.,TRBJ2-2,TRBV28,CASSLCGECTGELFF
.,.,TRBJ2-3,TRBV28,CASSFSRQLDTQYF
.,.,TRBJ1-2,TRBV7-8,CASSSGAHYGYTF
.,.,TRBJ1-1,TRBV29-1,CSVEPQENTEAFF
.,.,TRBJ1-2,TRBV13,CASSSQGGQGLYGYTF
.,TRBD2,TRBJ2-3,TRBV6-1,CASSGLAGGTDTQYF
.,.,TRBJ1-5,TRBV15,CATSSWTSKRGNQPQHF
.,TRBD1,TRBJ2-7,TRBV5-4,CASSPGTGTGWQEQYF
.,.,TRBJ1-2,TRBV19,CASSIQGLGYTF
.,TRBD1,TRBJ2-1,TRBV11-2,CASSLDSAGTAVRAIF
.,TRBD1,TRBJ2-5,TRBV5-6,CASSHPGQGGETQYF
.,TRBD1,TRBJ1-2,TRBV2,CASTPVGQDYGYTF
.,.,TRBJ1-1,TRBV18,CASSPQGGENTEAFF
.,.,TRBJ1-1,TRBV5-4,CASSYGDTENTEAFF
once,.,TRBJ1-5,TRBV7-2,CASRKQDNQPQHF
.,.,TRBJ2-1,TRBV5-1,CASKTIGGANNEQFF
.,.,TRBJ1-5,TRBV15,CATSRDMGVNQPQHF
.,.,TRBJ2-5,TRBV5-1,CASSLGGTGETQYF
.,.,TRBJ1-4,TRBV18,CASSSGEPTNEKLFF
.,.,TRBJ1-4,TRBV9,CASSVVGGANEKLFF
.,.,TRBJ2-7,TRBV6-5,CASSYSDGGAYEQYF
.,.,TRBJ1-2,TRBV11-2,CASSLTSGYYGYTF
once,TRBD2,TRBJ2-3,TRBV10-3,CAIRSSGGLSTDTQYF
few,TRBD1,TRBJ1-6,TRBV5-1,CASSSVGQTNSPLHF
.,.,TRBJ2-5,TRBV6-5,CASMRSSLGETQYF
.,TRBD1,TRBJ2-7,TRBV5-1,CASSQRQGDYEQYF
.,.,TRBJ1-1,TRBV25-1,CASSGQQLQPGGTEAFF
.,.,TRBJ1-3,TRBV2,CASSRIEGNTIYF
.,.,TRBJ2-5,TRBV7-2,CASSLFETQYF
.,.,TRBJ2-2,TRBV13,CASTPARGAGELFF
.,TRBD2,TRBJ2-2,TRBV7-8,CASKGGSGTMNTGELFF
.,TRBD2,TRBJ2-6,TRBV5-4,CASSWTSGGASGANVLTF
medium-sized,.,TRBJ1-1,TRBV27,CASSWTSNWGTEAFF
.,.,TRBJ2-1,TRBV18,CASSTDSSYNEQFF
once,TRBD1,TRBJ2-3,TRBV7-7,CASSLYPPGQALGTQYF
.,.,TRBJ2-3,TRBV11-3,CASRATSRSDTQYF
.,.,TRBJ2-7,TRBV27,CASSLYPQGYEYEQYF
.,.,TRBJ1-4,TRBV28,CASRVLGEGNEKLFF
few,.,TRBJ1-3,TRBV5-4,CASSLFAGNTIYF
.,.,TRBJ2-1,TRBV2,CASSGGRVSYNEQFF